This record looks at one T cell receptor (beta chain) sequence and its context. Clones were read by immunoSEQ multiplex PCR, and TCRdb kept only the in-frame ones, dropping some. Of about 170,000 clones listed, approximately 91% are singletons. This entry is derived from a study of blood T cell repertoires in COVID-19. The CDR3 loop spans 14 amino acids. CDR1 and CDR2 from the germline V gene are SGHRS and YFSETQ. Trimming cost V 0 bases and J 3 bases; bases outside gene matches: 2. This receptor was identified in a young man with COVID-19, enrolled during active disease. The sequenced sample was peripheral blood. The chain is built from TRBV5-1 and TRBJ2-5; 7 positions agree with TRBD1. CDR3 protein: CASSLAQGEETQYF. The CDR3 DNA is TGCGCCAGCAGCTTGGCCCAGGGGGAAGAGACCCAGTACTTC.